This TCR beta chain was captured in a study of T cell clonality in common variable immunodeficiency. Study results and caveats: T cell subpopulation sequencing would be needed to explain CVID clonality. Patient heterogeneity in the CVID cohort limited correlations between repertoire features and clinical complications.

Each donor provided about 4.5 to 9 ml of heparinized whole blood. The repertoire was sequenced with immunoSEQ multiplex PCR; TCRdb's copy has only in-frame clones and lacks some. The sample shows about 52,000 clones, none of them appearing just once. This clone showed up just a few times. Its matching antigen is unknown. The receptor's source is a person between 18 and 75 years old in good health. The sample consisted of peripheral blood mononuclear cells.

The chain's CDR3 is CASSYARLAGVQETQYF. The covered CDR3 bases are TGTGCCAGCAGTTATGCTAGACTAGCGGGAGTCCAAGAGACC. This chain uses TRBV6-2 or TRBV6-3 with TRBJ2-5; TRBD2 matches at 12 bases. Read sequence stops 3 residues before the CDR3 end, and the germline J gene provides the missing end. The CDR3 totals 17 residues. V shed 3 bases and J 1 base; nucleotides not matched to a gene: 6. Per the germline V gene, CDR1 is MNHEY and CDR2 is SVGEGT.